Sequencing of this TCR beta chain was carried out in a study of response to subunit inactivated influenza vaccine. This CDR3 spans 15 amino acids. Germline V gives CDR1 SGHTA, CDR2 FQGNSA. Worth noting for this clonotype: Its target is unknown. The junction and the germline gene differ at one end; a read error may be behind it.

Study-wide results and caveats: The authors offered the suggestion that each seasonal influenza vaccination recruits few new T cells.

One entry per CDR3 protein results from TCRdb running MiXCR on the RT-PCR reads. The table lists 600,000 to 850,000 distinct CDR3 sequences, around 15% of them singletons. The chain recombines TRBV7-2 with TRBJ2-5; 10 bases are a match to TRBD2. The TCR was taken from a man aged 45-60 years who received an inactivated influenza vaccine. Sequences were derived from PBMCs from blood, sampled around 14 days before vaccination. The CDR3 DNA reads TGTGCCAGCAGCTTAAAGTCTGGACTAGCGGTCCTACGGGACTTC. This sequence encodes CASSLKSGLAVLRDF.